These T cell receptor beta chains were read from a single sample in a study of radiation and T cells in renal cell carcinoma. The data were produced by immunoSEQ multiplex PCR, yet TCRdb's version contains in-frame clones alone and is incomplete. The sample records around 86,000 clones, roughly 85% being singletons. The sample in question was blood, obtained from a patient whose treatment included radiotherapy and nephrectomy. Receptors originate from a woman aged 45 to 65 with renal cell carcinoma. Both conserved end residues are part of each CDR3. A D gene is named only where the DNA matches it firmly. The size entry is marked missing in some rows and otherwise reads once, few, many or a size class.

TRBJ1-5 | once | . | TRBV6-6 | TGTGCCAGCAGCTCCTGGGAAGGCAATCAGCCCCAGCATTTT | CASSSWEGNQPQHF
TRBJ2-3 | once | TRBD2 | TRBV15 | TGTGCCACCAGCAGCGGGACTAGCGGGGGGGAACATGGCACAGATACGCAGTATTTT | CATSSGTSGGEHGTDTQYF
TRBJ2-2 | . | . | TRBV5-1 | TGCGCCAGCAGCCCCGAGAACACCGGGGAGCTGTTTTTT | CASSPENTGELFF
TRBJ2-7 | . | . | TRBV19 | TGTGCCAGCTCCCGGGGGGCACTTATCAACGAGCAGTACTTC | CASSRGALINEQYF
TRBJ1-2 | few | . | TRBV19 | TGTGCCAGTAGTACGGGCTATGATGGCTACACCTTC | CASSTGYDGYTF
TRBJ2-7 | few | . | TRBV11-2 | TGTGCCAGCAGCTTCTCTCCTTCCTACGAGCAGTACTTC | CASSFSPSYEQYF
TRBJ2-7 | . | . | TRBV6-6 | TGTGCCAGCAGTTTCTCTCAAGGATTGTACGAGCAGTACTTC | CASSFSQGLYEQYF
TRBJ1-2 | . | . | TRBV18 | TGTGCCAGCTCACTTGGGGGGCAGAGCTATGGCTACACCTTC | CASSLGGQSYGYTF
TRBJ2-7 | . | TRBD2 | TRBV10-3 | TGTGCCGCCGGACTAGCGGGAGGCTACGAGCAGTACTTC | CAAGLAGGYEQYF
TRBJ1-3 | . | . | TRBV7-9 | TGTGCCAGCAGCCTGGATGGAAACACCATATATTTT | CASSLDGNTIYF
TRBJ2-1 | . | TRBD1 | TRBV9 | TGTGCCAGCAGCGTAGGGGACAGGGGGCGTTTTAATGAGCAGTTCTTC | CASSVGDRGRFNEQFF
TRBJ2-1 | . | . | TRBV7-3 | TGTGCCAGCAGCTTAACGGTGGCAGGATACTACAATGAGCAGTTCTTC | CASSLTVAGYYNEQFF
TRBJ1-1 | . | . | TRBV2 | TGTGCCAGCAGTGCCCTCTTAAGGGAGGCTTTCTTT | CASSALLREAFF
TRBJ2-5 | . | TRBD1 | TRBV19 | TGTGCCAGTAGCCTTTCCAGGGGGAAGTTAGAGACCCAGTACTTC | CASSLSRGKLETQYF
TRBJ1-2 | once | . | TRBV5-1 | TGCGCCAGCAGCGTTGTACCGGGTGGGGCGACCTATGGCTACACCTTC | CASSVVPGGATYGYTF
TRBJ1-3 | . | . | TRBV30 | TGTGCCTGGAGTGTTATGTTTGGAAACACCATATATTTT | CAWSVMFGNTIYF
TRBJ1-4 | . | . | TRBV19 | TGTGCCAGTAGTGATGAGGGATTCGGGGGACCTAATGAAAAACTGTTTTTT | CASSDEGFGGPNEKLFF
TRBJ2-5 | . | TRBD2 | TRBV5-4 | TGTGCCAGCAGCTTCGGCGGGGGGGAAGAGACCCAGTACTTC | CASSFGGGEETQYF
TRBJ1-3 | . | TRBD1 | TRBV28 | TGTGCCAGCAGCTCGACAGGGGATCCTGGAAACACCATATATTTT | CASSSTGDPGNTIYF
TRBJ2-7 | . | . | TRBV21-1 | TGTGCCAGCAGCGTCCGGGAAGACTCCTACGAGCAGTACTTC | CASSVREDSYEQYF
TRBJ1-6 | . | . | TRBV4-1 | TGCGCCAGCAGCCAAGGCGTGGTTAATTCACCCCTCCACTTT | CASSQGVVNSPLHF
TRBJ2-1 | . | TRBD1 | TRBV9 | TGTGCCAGCAGCGTAGCGGGACAGGGTAACAATGAGCAGTTCTTC | CASSVAGQGNNEQFF